These 10 T cell receptor beta chains came from one sample sequenced in a study of a mutant IDH1 vaccine in newly diagnosed glioma (dated by TCRdb to the early 2020s). The time point label corresponds to: baseline, week 1 (first vaccination visit). Taken with the paper, the label for treatment or condition translates to: pre-vaccination baseline after standard-of-care therapy. The library relied on the immunoSEQ multiplex PCR assay. TCRdb retrieved this table from immuneACCESS and kept in-frame rearrangements only. Not all clones are present; in checked studies, unresolved V genes account for under half, and no reason is known for the remainder. In all, the sample holds nearly 15,000 clones, and 75% to 90% of those were seen once. 9% of the sample belongs to the ten largest clones. This sample comprised PBMCs, obtained from a glioma patient treated with radiotherapy, temozolomide or both. All receptors come from a woman aged 40 to 50 with glioma. Some clones in this sample may be carry-over from other donors' samples.

This clone was counted once. This sequence joins TRBV10-3 and TRBJ2-1; tentatively, D is TRBD2 (6 bases). The CDR3 contains 12 residues. Germline V gene sequence: CDR1 ENHRY, CDR2 SYGVKD. V was pared by 6 bases and J by 4 bases, with 7 bases between. CDR3 residues: CAISGTYNEQFF. The DNA of the CDR3 is TGTGCCATCAGCGGGACTTACAATGAGCAGTTCTTC.

The J gene is TRBJ2-7, the V gene TRBV28, with a weak D call TRBD2 (6 bases). CDR1 MDHEN and CDR2 SYDVKM come from the germline V gene. Trimming pared 8 bases from V and 0 bases from J, leaving 17 bases between. This CDR3 contains 15 residues. In DNA, the CDR3 is TGTGCCAGCCAAGGGCGGGGAACCAGCTCCTACGAGCAGTACTTC. This gives the protein CASQGRGTSSYEQYF.

The rearrangement joins TRBV4-1 to TRBJ2-1; D unclear. There are 15 residues in the CDR3. The germline CDR1 and CDR2 sequences are MGHRA and YSYEKL. V lost 1 base, J lost 0 bases, and 7 bases lay in between. CDR3 in amino acids: CASSQVRPSYNEQFF. The CDR3 DNA sequence: TGCGCCAGCAGCCAAGTCAGGCCCTCCTACAATGAGCAGTTCTTC.

The chain couples TRBV14 to TRBJ1-1; maybe TRBD1 (5 bases). V shed 1 base and J shed 4 bases, with 16 bases lying between them. The CDR3 consists of 16 residues. Looked up from germline, CDR1 is SGHDN and CDR2 is FVKESK. The CDR3 sequence: CASSQGGGTWATEAFF. The CDR3 DNA sequence: TGTGCCAGCAGCCAAGGAGGCGGGACTTGGGCCACTGAAGCTTTCTTT.

The chain combines TRBV10-3 with TRBJ2-7, with no clear D. Trimming stripped 0 bases from V and 7 bases from J, with 4 bases between. The CDR3 covers 11 residues. The germline V gene has CDR1 ENHRY and CDR2 SYGVKD. The CDR3 reads CAISESGEQYF. CDR3 DNA: TGTGCCATCAGTGAGTCGGGGGAGCAGTACTTC.

V and J are TRBV7-2 and TRBJ1-2, with 7 positions matching TRBD1. Germline CDR1 SGHTA, CDR2 FQGNSA. V was clipped by 5 bases and J by 4 bases; unmatched bases: 7. This CDR3 has 14 residues. CDR3 in amino acids: CASSEGQVLYGYTF. In DNA, the CDR3 is TGTGCCAGCAGCGAAGGACAGGTGCTCTATGGCTACACCTTC.

V usage is TRBV6-1 and J usage is TRBJ1-5; tentatively, D is TRBD1 (6 bases). CDR1 MNHNS and CDR2 SASEGT come from the germline V gene. The CDR3 runs 15 residues. V lost 1 base, J lost 7 bases, and 14 bases lay in between. Here the CDR3 reads CASSEGARGGQPQHF. CDR3 nucleotides: TGTGCCAGCAGTGAAGGGGCCAGGGGCGGCCAGCCCCAGCATTTT.

The J gene is TRBJ2-7, the V gene TRBV30; the match to TRBD1 covers 10 bases. The germline gives CDR1 GTSNPN, CDR2 SVGIG (reference sequence). The CDR3 runs to 14 residues. Trimming removed 2 bases from V and 4 bases from J; junction bases left unmatched: 5. This CDR3 is CAWSLGQGIYEQYF. The CDR3 DNA follows: TGTGCCTGGAGTTTGGGACAGGGGATTTACGAGCAGTACTTC.

A single count supports this clone. The genes are TRBV6-5 and TRBJ2-5, with 8 bases identical to TRBD1. The V and J ends lost 5 bases and 3 bases, in that order; junction bases with no gene match: 2. Germline assignment: CDR1 MNHEY and CDR2 SVGAGI. The CDR3 covers 13 residues. CDR3 sequence reads: CASSRTGKETQYF. As DNA, the CDR3 is TGTGCCAGCAGTCGGACAGGGAAAGAGACCCAGTACTTC.

The V and J genes are TRBV13 and TRBJ2-7, with D possibly matching TRBD2 (5 bases). Trimming removed 4 bases from V and 2 bases from J, with 18 bases in between. The CDR3 consists of 16 residues. The V gene's germline CDR1 is PRHDT and CDR2 FYEKMQ (reference sequence). DNA for the CDR3: TGTGCCAGCAGCTCCCGGTCGGGGTACGAACCCTACGAGCAGTACTTC. Translated, it gives CASSSRSGYEPYEQYF.